This T cell receptor beta chain was recorded in a study of cytomegalovirus exposure and HLA in healthy donors. Whole-study findings and limits: The classifier, whose performance was assessed in both the original and validation cohorts, reportedly diagnosed cytomegalovirus status with high specificity and sensitivity. Subsequent analysis revealed that first-cohort TCR clusters tended to co-occur in the roughly 120 validation repertoires. Rarity characterized most TCR sequences, yet some public TCRs appeared in many donors. Among TCR beta chains, those listed as cytomegalovirus-associated numbered about 160.

The table came from immunoSEQ multiplex PCR; TCRdb's copy has only in-frame clones and leaves some out. The table has tens of thousands of clones, roughly 85% seen once. V was cut by 7 bases and J by 1 base, with 14 bases left in between. The germline gives CDR1 MDHEN, CDR2 SYDVKM. The CDR3 runs 14 residues. Worth noting for this clone: Its cognate antigen is unknown.

The chain carries TRBV28 and TRBJ2-7; no clear D. The sample was PBMCs. This TCR was recovered from a man in his late teens or twenties in good health and CMV-seropositive. CDR3 in amino acids: CASNVQARSYEQYF. CDR3 nucleotides: TGTGCCAGCAATGTCCAGGCGAGATCCTACGAGCAGTACTTC.